The 2 T cell receptor beta chains below come from one sample, sequenced in a study of cytomegalovirus exposure and HLA in healthy donors. Primers: 60 Vbeta forward and 13 Jbeta reverse. Data came from immunoSEQ multiplex PCR; TCRdb stores just in-frame clones and leaves some out. The data show approximately 150,000 clones, with around four fifths seen just once and about 1.3% held by the top ten. The sequenced sample consisted of PBMCs. Receptors originate from a man aged 25 to 45 in good health and CMV-seronegative.

Only a few counts were recorded for this clone. This chain uses TRBV6-6 with TRBJ1-5; D is unclear. Germline CDR1 reads MNHNY; CDR2 reads SVGAGI (reference sequence). V lost 6 bases and J 4 bases, leaving 13 bases between the germline ends. The CDR3 has 14 amino acids. As DNA, the CDR3 is TGTGCCAGCAGCCTCCTGGCGGGGAATCAGCCCCAGCATTTT. It yields the protein CASSLLAGNQPQHF.

This clone has a single count. Given the absence of the conserved phenylalanine or tryptophan at the CDR3 end, a read error is likely. The rearrangement links TRBV6-6 to TRBJ1-1, with 8 bases lining up with TRBD1. The CDR3 is made up of 14 amino acids. The germline V gene encodes CDR1 MNHNY and CDR2 SVGAGI (reference sequence). The junction had 4 bases not matched to a gene; V was cut back by 6 bases and J by 1 base. This CDR3 is CASRLGQGNTEAFL. CDR3 DNA: TGTGCCAGCAGGCTAGGACAGGGGAACACTGAAGCTTTCCTT.